A single TCR beta chain is shown here with its context. TCRdb reprocessed the 5' RACE reads and reports one entry per CDR3 protein, with no DNA. The sample table sets out about 210,000 distinct CDR3 sequences. The record originates from a study of monozygotic twins with inflammatory bowel disease. The CDR3 length is 16 residues. CDR1 LGHNA and CDR2 YNFKEQ come from the germline V gene. The chain carries TRBV4-2 and TRBJ1-5; TCRdb's D call, TRBD1, is unchecked because there is no DNA. This TCR came from a human donor with ulcerative colitis or Crohn's disease, or a healthy co-twin of an affected twin (not recorded which). Sequenced input: blood. The CDR3: CASSLRDREDNQPQHF.